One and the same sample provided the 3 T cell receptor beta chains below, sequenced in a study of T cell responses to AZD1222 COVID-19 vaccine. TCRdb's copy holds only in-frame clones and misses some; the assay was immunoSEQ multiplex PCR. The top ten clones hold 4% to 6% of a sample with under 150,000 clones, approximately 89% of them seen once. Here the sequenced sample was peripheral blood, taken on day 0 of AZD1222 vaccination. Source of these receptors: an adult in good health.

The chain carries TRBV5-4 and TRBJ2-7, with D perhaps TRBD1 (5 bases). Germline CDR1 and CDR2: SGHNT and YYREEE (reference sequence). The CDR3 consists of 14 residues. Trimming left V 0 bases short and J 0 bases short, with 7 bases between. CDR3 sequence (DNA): TGTGCCAGCAGCTTGGAGGGGAACTCCTACGAGCAGTACTTC. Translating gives CASSLEGNSYEQYF.

CDR3: CASSFSGYSDTQYF. CDR3 nucleotides: TGCGCCAGCAGCTTTTCAGGGTATTCAGATACGCAGTATTTT. This rearrangement joins TRBV5-1 to TRBJ2-3; D is possibly TRBD1 (5 bases). Germline CDR1 SGHRS, CDR2 YFSETQ. The CDR3 totals 14 residues. V was clipped by 2 bases and J by 4 bases, with 11 bases between them.

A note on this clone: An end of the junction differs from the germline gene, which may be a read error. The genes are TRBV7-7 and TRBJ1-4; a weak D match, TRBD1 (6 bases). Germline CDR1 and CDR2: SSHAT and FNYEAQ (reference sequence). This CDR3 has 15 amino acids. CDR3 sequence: CASSLGGKVNEKLFF. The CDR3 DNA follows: TGTGCTAGCAGCTTAGGGGGGAAGGTTAATGAAAAACTGTTTTTT.